The 21 T cell receptor beta chains below come from one sample, sequenced in a study of blood T cell repertoires in COVID-19. Only in-frame clones appear in the TCRdb table, and some are missing; sequencing was by immunoSEQ multiplex PCR. The sample carries roughly 120,000 clones, less than 90% recorded once. The specimen sequenced was peripheral blood. These receptors all stem from a man aged 30 to 39 with acute or convalescent COVID-19.

This chain uses TRBV5-1 with TRBJ2-7; D is possibly TRBD2 (5 bases). Germline CDR1 reads SGHRS; CDR2 reads YFSETQ. The V and J ends lost 4 bases and 3 bases respectively, with 14 bases between them. The CDR3 runs to 14 residues. The CDR3 loop is CASSPGSHSYEQYF. As DNA, the CDR3 is TGCGCCAGCAGCCCGGGGTCGCATAGCTACGAGCAGTACTTC.

The chain recombines TRBV2 with TRBJ1-5; possibly TRBD1 for D (6 bases). V dropped 3 bases and J dropped 11 bases, with 14 bases sitting between them. This CDR3 has 13 amino acids. The germline gives CDR1 SNHLY, CDR2 FYNNEI. The CDR3 sequence: CASSDRGSGAQHF. CDR3 DNA: TGTGCCAGCAGTGACAGGGGATCAGGGGCCCAGCATTTT.

J is TRBJ2-7 and V is TRBV6-5; TRBD2 agrees at 10 bases. The ends lost 8 bases at V and 2 bases at J; junction bases unmatched: 3. CDR1 is MNHEY and CDR2 is SVGAGI in the germline V gene. The CDR3 spans 13 residues. The CDR3, as DNA: TGTGCCAGCTCACTAGCGGGACCCTACGAGCAGTACGTC. Its translation is CASSLAGPYEQYV.

This chain connects TRBV6-4 to TRBJ1-2; tentatively, D is TRBD1 (5 bases). This CDR3 comprises 14 residues. CDR1 is MRHNA and CDR2 is SNTAGT in the germline V gene. V lost 3 bases to trimming and J lost 4 bases, with 12 bases between them. The CDR3 loop reads CASSESGEAYGYTF. The CDR3 DNA is TGTGCCAGCAGTGAATCGGGGGAGGCCTATGGCTACACCTTC.

This rearrangement joins TRBV9 to TRBJ1-1; 7 nucleotides align to TRBD1. The V segment lost 1 base and the J segment 5 bases; nucleotides outside the gene matches: 8. Per the germline V gene, CDR1 is SGDLS and CDR2 is YYNGEE. The CDR3 is 15 amino acids. Here the CDR3 reads CASSVSPGGRTEAFF. The CDR3 nucleotides are TGTGCCAGCAGCGTAAGTCCAGGGGGGAGGACTGAAGCTTTCTTT.

The chain couples TRBV10-1 to TRBJ1-2; TRBD1 aligns across 12 bases. The V gene end was trimmed by 0 bases and the J gene end by 7 bases; junction bases not matched to a gene: 15. CDR3 length: 19 amino acids. The germline gives CDR1 WNHNN, CDR2 SYGVQD (reference sequence). CDR3 in amino acids: CASSESTGGTGGRYSGYTF. CDR3 nucleotides: TGCGCCAGCAGTGAGTCGACGGGGGGGACAGGGGGCCGTTATAGTGGCTACACCTTC.

This chain connects TRBV27 to TRBJ1-1, with 8 bases that match TRBD1. The CDR3 spans 13 residues. V dropped 5 bases and J dropped 12; count of bases not matched to a gene: 11. Per germline, CDR1 MNHEY and CDR2 SMNVEV (reference sequence). The CDR3 DNA sequence: TGTGCCAGCAGTCCAGGACAGGGAGGTAGCCCTTTCTTT. Protein sequence: CASSPGQGGSPFF.

The chain carries TRBV4-3 and TRBJ1-2; TRBD1 agrees at 8 bases. This CDR3 is 17 amino acids long. V was clipped by 1 base and J by 8 bases; unmatched bases: 15. In germline, CDR1 is LGHNA, CDR2 YSLEER. CDR3 bases: TGCGCCAGCAGCCAAGCTGGGACAGGTACGGGGTATGGAGGCTACACCTTC. This sequence encodes CASSQAGTGTGYGGYTF.

V gene TRBV27 combines with J gene TRBJ2-1, with 7 positions matching TRBD2. Germline lookup yields CDR1 MNHEY and CDR2 SMNVEV (reference sequence). J was trimmed by 8 bases and V by 3 bases; bases with no gene match: 7. This CDR3 region has 14 residues. CDR3 amino acids: CASSFKGGSDEQFF. CDR3 nucleotides: TGTGCCAGCAGTTTTAAAGGCGGGAGCGATGAGCAGTTCTTC.

The chain carries TRBV2 and TRBJ1-4; 7 nucleotides align to TRBD1. CDR3 length equals 12 residues. Trimming removed 9 bases from V and 10 bases from J; junction bases left unmatched: 8. In germline, CDR1 is SNHLY, CDR2 FYNNEI. This CDR3 is CASGTDRGKLFF. In DNA, the CDR3 is TGTGCCAGTGGGACAGACCGGGGAAAACTGTTTTTT.

The chain carries TRBV4-3 and TRBJ1-2, with TRBD1 matching over 8 bases. This CDR3 has 15 amino acids. Unmatched junction bases numbered 9, after V lost 3 bases and J lost 6 bases. The V gene's germline CDR1 is LGHNA and CDR2 YSLEER. The CDR3 coding sequence is TGCGCCAGCAGCCAGACGACAGGGGTTTGGAATGGCTACACCTTC. As protein: CASSQTTGVWNGYTF.

The chain joins TRBV19 to TRBJ1-4, with D perhaps matching TRBD1 (6 bases). Germline CDR1 reads LNHDA; CDR2 reads SQIVND (reference sequence). Trimming pared 3 bases from V and 8 bases from J, leaving 19 bases between. CDR3 length: 16 amino acids. The CDR3 DNA follows: TGTGCCAGTAGTATGATCCCGGGCGGTGGGGGCGAAAAACTGTTTTTT. Translation gives CASSMIPGGGGEKLFF.

The V call is TRBV3-1 (or the pseudogene TRBV3-2), the J call TRBJ2-3, with 8 bases identical to TRBD1. The CDR3 runs 16 residues. Germline CDR1 LGHDT, CDR2 YNNKEL (reference sequence). Trimming cost V 3 bases and J 4 bases; bases outside gene matches: 9. The CDR3 region is CASSQEDREFADTQYF. CDR3 bases: TGTGCCAGCAGCCAGGAGGACAGGGAATTTGCAGATACGCAGTATTTT.

The chain recombines TRBV9 with TRBJ2-3; TRBD2 aligns across 13 bases. CDR1 SGDLS and CDR2 YYNGEE come from the germline V gene. Trimming at V came to 3 bases and at J to 7 bases, leaving 8 bases not matched to a gene. CDR3 size: 16 residues. CDR3 in amino acids: CASSGFGTSGENTQYF. CDR3 coding DNA: TGTGCCAGCAGCGGGTTTGGGACTAGCGGGGAAAATACGCAGTATTTT.

The chain has TRBV4-1 and TRBJ1-1; no clear D gene. The CDR3 is 11 residues long. Per the germline V gene, CDR1 is MGHRA and CDR2 is YSYEKL. Trimming cost V 0 bases and J 11 bases, with 7 bases left between them. The CDR3 nucleotides read TGCGCCAGCAGCCAAGATTCGGGTGCTTTCTTT. It yields the protein CASSQDSGAFF.

The chain combines TRBV5-1 with TRBJ1-2; 7 bases are shared with TRBD1. Germline V gives CDR1 SGHRS, CDR2 YFSETQ. Unmatched junction bases numbered 2, after V lost 0 bases and J lost 3 bases. The CDR3 runs to 14 residues. The CDR3 nucleotides are TGCGCCAGCAGCTTGGGGACAGGTGACTATGGCTACACCTTC. As protein: CASSLGTGDYGYTF.

This chain joins TRBV3-1 (or the pseudogene TRBV3-2) and TRBJ1-2; 8 nucleotides match TRBD1. J was trimmed by 7 bases and V by 3 bases; bases with no gene match: 10. CDR3 length: 15 amino acids. The V gene's germline CDR1 is LGHDT and CDR2 YNNKEL (reference sequence). CDR3 sequence (DNA): TGTGCCAGCAGCCATTTGTTAGCGCAGGGGGCTGGCTACACCTTC. Amino acid sequence: CASSHLLAQGAGYTF.

The V and J genes are TRBV6-5 and TRBJ1-2; 7 bases agree with TRBD1. After removal of 0 bases from V and 4 bases from J, the junction contained 2 bases not matched to a gene. Germline V gene lookup returns CDR1 MNHEY and CDR2 SVGAGI. The CDR3 contains 14 residues. This CDR3 reads CASSYSGDSYGYTF. CDR3 DNA: TGTGCCAGCAGTTACTCAGGGGACAGCTATGGCTACACCTTC.

The rearrangement uses TRBV25-1 and TRBJ1-1, with D unclear. Germline assignment: CDR1 MGHDK and CDR2 SYGVNS. The CDR3 is 15 residues long. V lost 1 base, J lost 3 bases, and 12 bases lay in between. CDR3 sequence reads: CASSESGRSYTEAFF. The CDR3 nucleotides read TGTGCCAGCAGTGAATCAGGCAGGTCTTACACTGAAGCTTTCTTT.

This clone was seen a handful of times. The V gene is TRBV6-2 or TRBV6-3, the J gene TRBJ1-6; TRBD1 is a possible D gene (6 bases). Trimming took off 5 bases at V and 6 bases at J, with 20 bases between the two ends. The CDR3 loop spans 17 amino acids. From germline, CDR1 is MNHEY and CDR2 SVGEGT. This CDR3 reads CASSPSMYRAPNSPLHF. For the CDR3, the DNA is TGTGCCAGCAGTCCCAGCATGTACAGGGCTCCTAATTCACCCCTCCACTTT.

This clone was detected once. The chain uses TRBV19 and TRBJ1-2; 7 nucleotides line up with TRBD1. In germline, CDR1 is LNHDA, CDR2 SQIVND (reference sequence). The junction had 7 bases not matched to a gene; V was cut back by 5 bases and J by 4 bases. The CDR3 extends over 14 amino acids. The CDR3: CASSDWGQPYGYTF. The CDR3 nucleotides are TGTGCCAGTAGTGACTGGGGACAGCCCTATGGCTACACCTTC.